This T cell receptor (beta chain) originates from a study of CD4 and CD8 cells across lung adenocarcinoma regions. Note on this clonotype: Germline is not matched at one junction end, which may reflect a read error.

Localized lung adenocarcinoma, a non-small cell lung cancer, affected the donors. TCRdb redid the calling of the PCR reads with MiXCR, one entry per CDR3 protein. The repertoire consists of about 5,200 distinct CDR3 sequences, with about 50% occurring once and the leading ten covering about 20%. This clonotype originated in a male donor with lung adenocarcinoma. The CD4 and CD8 labels of this study may be unreliable. The sample comprised CD4+ T cells from the margin of a lung tumor.

The CDR3 sequence: CARGTGGRDKDTQYF. As DNA, the CDR3 is TGTGCCAGGGGGACGGGGGGTCGAGACAAAGATACCCAGTATTTT. The chain carries TRBV27 and TRBJ2-3; 7 nucleotides line up with TRBD2. The CDR3 is 15 amino acids. In germline, CDR1 is MNHEY, CDR2 SMNVEV (reference sequence).